This record covers a single T cell receptor beta chain. As yet, its antigen is unknown. These data belong to a study of T cells after yellow fever vaccination. Conversion of TCR transcripts into cDNA relied on 5'RACE template switching, which added a universal primer site and UMIs. A single record per CDR3 protein comes from TCRdb applying MiXCR to the 5' RACE reads. The sample lists hundreds of thousands of distinct CDR3 sequences; around 19% were seen once. The study's findings and limits: A small share of clonotypes appeared in both CD4 and CD8 compartments.

CDR1 is SEHNR and CDR2 is FQNEAQ in the germline V gene (reference sequence). CDR3 length equals 14 residues. With 5 bases clipped from V and 5 bases from J, the junction kept 8 bases outside the gene matches. The specimen was PBMCs, collected before the yellow fever booster vaccination. The clonotype originates from a man between 18 and 35 years old who received the YFV17D yellow fever vaccine. This rearrangement joins TRBV7-9 to TRBJ1-2; 7 nucleotides line up with TRBD1. CDR3 sequence (DNA): TGTGCCAGCAGCGACCGGGACAGAGTTTATGGCTACACCTTC. It is translated as CASSDRDRVYGYTF.